What follows are 24 T cell receptor beta chains derived from one specimen sequenced in a study of graft-versus-host responses after intestinal transplantation. Assay: immunoSEQ multiplex PCR; the TCRdb copy retains only in-frame clones and omits some. Here the sample spans some 84,000 clones, around 80% being singletons. Their recognized antigens are unknown. Specimen: unstimulated CD4+ T cells sorted from spleen or lymph node cells, collected before intestinal transplant. The receptors come from a human donor who received an intestinal transplant.

The chain couples TRBV5-1 to TRBJ2-7, with D hard to call. V was clipped by 1 base and J by 2 bases, with 10 bases between them. CDR1 SGHRS and CDR2 YFSETQ come from the germline V gene. This CDR3 is built from 14 residues. The CDR3 DNA reads as TGCGCCAGCAGCTTGAACACGCAACCCTACGAGCAGTACTTC. Its protein product is CASSLNTQPYEQYF.

This clone was seen more than once but under ten times. The V gene is TRBV6-5, the J gene TRBJ2-7, with D possibly matching TRBD1 (5 bases). Germline-derived CDR1 and CDR2 are MNHEY and SVGAGI. With 2 bases removed from V and 2 bases from J, the gap between germline ends came to 13 bases. The CDR3 is 15 amino acids. The CDR3 sequence is CASSYGWQGTYEQYF. CDR3 nucleotide sequence: TGTGCCAGCAGTTACGGGTGGCAGGGTACCTACGAGCAGTACTTC.

The J gene is TRBJ2-1, the V gene TRBV29-1, with 12 bases matching TRBD2. The germline CDR1 and CDR2 sequences are SQVTM and ANQGSEA. V lost 8 bases and J lost 3; bases outside the gene matches: 5. The CDR3 has 14 amino acids. CDR3 coding DNA: TGCAGCCTCTCGACTAGCGGGGGCTACAATGAGCAGTTCTTC. It specifies CSLSTSGGYNEQFF.

A few counts support this clone. V usage is TRBV5-1 and J usage is TRBJ2-5, with a weak D call TRBD2 (5 bases). Between the trimmed V and J ends, which lost 2 bases and 5 bases, there was a span of 13 bases. The CDR3 consists of 14 residues. Per germline, CDR1 SGHRS and CDR2 YFSETQ. The CDR3 nucleotides are TGCGCCAGCAGCTTACTAGGAGGTGATGAGACCCAGTACTTC. It translates to CASSLLGGDETQYF.

CDR3 amino acids: CASSLDRGGPWETNEKLFF. In DNA, the CDR3 is TGTGCCAGCAGCTTAGACCGCGGGGGGCCTTGGGAAACTAATGAAAAACTGTTTTTT. The chain links TRBV11-2 to TRBJ1-4, with TRBD1 as a possible D gene (6 bases). CDR3 length equals 19 residues. CDR1 and CDR2 (germline): SGHAT, FQNNGV. Trimming cost V 0 bases and J 1 base, with 18 bases left between them.

This chain joins TRBV4-2 and TRBJ2-1, with TRBD2 identical over 11 bases. CDR1 LGHNA and CDR2 YNFKEQ come from the germline V gene. The J segment lost 6 bases and the V segment lost 1 base, leaving 14 bases of the junction unmatched. The CDR3 spans 19 residues. This chain's CDR3 is CASSQVYPLLAGVPNEQFF. Here the CDR3 DNA reads TGTGCCAGCAGCCAAGTTTATCCCCTACTAGCGGGAGTCCCCAATGAGCAGTTCTTC.

This clone has a single count. CDR3 sequence reads: CASSIQGAGNYGYTF. The CDR3 DNA is TGTGCCAGCAGTATACAGGGGGCTGGTAACTATGGCTACACCTTC. The chain joins TRBV5-4 to TRBJ1-2, with 9 nucleotides matching TRBD1. This CDR3 spans 15 amino acids. Trimming cost V 5 bases and J 1 base; bases outside gene matches: 6. Looked up from germline, CDR1 is SGHNT and CDR2 is YYREEE (reference sequence).

This clone showed up just once. The chain has TRBV19 and TRBJ2-3; possible D gene TRBD2, 6 bases. Germline values: CDR1 LNHDA, CDR2 SQIVND (reference sequence). CDR3 size: 13 residues. V was pared by 7 bases and J by 4 bases, with 12 bases between. The CDR3 sequence is CASTPRGADTQYF. The CDR3 bases are TGTGCCAGTACCCCGCGGGGCGCAGATACGCAGTATTTT.

This chain links TRBV2 with TRBJ2-7; weak D call: TRBD1 (6 bases). V shed 10 bases and J shed 0 bases, with 13 bases lying between them. Germline V lookup: CDR1 SNHLY, CDR2 FYNNEI. This CDR3 has 13 residues. As DNA, the CDR3 is TGTGCCAACGACAGGACGAACTCCTACGAGCAGTACTTC. Translated, it gives CANDRTNSYEQYF.

This rearrangement joins TRBV13 to TRBJ2-7, with 7 bases identical to TRBD1. This CDR3 has 16 amino acids. Per the germline V gene, CDR1 is PRHDT and CDR2 is FYEKMQ (reference sequence). Germline trimming cut 7 bases from V and 1 base from J; bases unmatched to any gene: 13. The CDR3 loop reads CASTPPGQEMSYEQYF. The CDR3 bases are TGTGCCAGCACCCCCCCCGGACAGGAGATGTCCTACGAGCAGTACTTC.

The chain is built from TRBV9 and TRBJ2-5; 8 bases are shared with TRBD2. The CDR3 consists of 14 residues. From germline, CDR1 is SGDLS and CDR2 YYNGEE. V lost 4 bases and J lost 4; bases outside the gene matches: 6. The CDR3 protein is CASSSPGLVETQYF. The DNA of the CDR3 is TGTGCCAGCAGCTCCCCGGGACTAGTAGAGACCCAGTACTTC.

This clone was found once. This chain connects TRBV2 to TRBJ2-5; the D gene is possibly TRBD1 (6 bases). The CDR3 is 15 amino acids. Germline V gene sequence: CDR1 SNHLY, CDR2 FYNNEI. Trimming removed 6 bases from V and 0 bases from J, with 14 bases in between. The CDR3 sequence: CASSPGHLYQETQYF. DNA for the CDR3: TGTGCCAGCAGCCCGGGACATCTGTACCAAGAGACCCAGTACTTC.

The chain recombines TRBV18 with TRBJ2-3; TRBD1 agrees at 7 bases. Germline lookup yields CDR1 KGHSH and CDR2 LQKENI. Trimming cost V 3 bases and J 3 bases; bases outside gene matches: 6. This CDR3 has 15 residues. This chain's CDR3 is CASSPMIQGTDTQYF. CDR3 bases: TGTGCCAGCTCACCGATGATACAGGGGACAGATACGCAGTATTTT.

Here the CDR3 reads CASSAFSREETQYF. As DNA, the CDR3 is TGTGCCAGCAGTGCCTTTAGCAGGGAAGAGACCCAGTACTTC. The rearrangement uses TRBV2 and TRBJ2-5, with D maybe TRBD1 (5 bases). V lost 4 bases and J lost 3, with 12 bases in between. There are 14 residues in the CDR3. The germline V gene encodes CDR1 SNHLY and CDR2 FYNNEI.

This sequence joins TRBV21-1 and TRBJ1-5; no check of the table's D call, TRBD1, against the DNA was made. TRBV21-1 is given as a pseudogene. There are 15 residues in the CDR3. The CDR3 loop is CASSKGSDSNQPQHF. In DNA, the CDR3 is TGTGCCAGCAGCAAAGGGTCGGACAGTAATCAGCCCCAGCATTTT.

This clone occurred once. This chain connects TRBV19 to TRBJ2-2, with TRBD1 as a possible D gene (6 bases). Trimming left V 9 bases short and J 0 bases short, with 11 bases between. Germline lookup yields CDR1 LNHDA and CDR2 SQIVND (reference sequence). This CDR3 has 14 residues. The CDR3, as DNA: TGTGCCAGCAGCCGGACAGCGAACACCGGGGAGCTGTTTTTT. Its translation is CASSRTANTGELFF. The entire variable domain, with the rest obtained from reference TRBV19 and TRBJ2-2, is as follows: DGGITQSPKYLFRKEGQNVTLSCEQNLNHDAMYWYRQDPGQGLRLIYYSQIVNDFQKGDIAEGYSVSREKKESFPLTVTSAQKNPTAFYLCASSRTANTGELFFGEGSRLTVL.

J is TRBJ1-6 and V is TRBV5-1; TRBD1 aligns across 7 bases. The germline CDR1 and CDR2 sequences are SGHRS and YFSETQ. V dropped 7 bases and J dropped 9; count of bases not matched to a gene: 7. The CDR3 length is 13 residues. The CDR3 is CASGLGQSSPLHF. The CDR3 coding sequence is TGCGCCAGCGGGTTGGGACAGAGTTCACCCCTCCACTTT.

V is TRBV7-8 and J is TRBJ1-1, with 7 bases identical to TRBD1. From germline, CDR1 is SGHVS and CDR2 FQNEAQ. Trimming removed 5 bases from V and 10 bases from J; junction bases left unmatched: 7. This CDR3 contains 12 residues. CDR3 in DNA: TGTGCCAGCAGCCTAAGACAGGGCCCAGCTTTCTTT. Its translation: CASSLRQGPAFF.

This rearrangement joins TRBV25-1 to TRBJ2-2; TRBD1 might be the D (6 bases). Germline-derived CDR1 and CDR2 are MGHDK and SYGVNS. V lost 8 bases and J lost 1, with 11 bases in between. CDR3 length: 14 residues. The CDR3 region has the DNA TGTGCCAGCTCGGGACACTTGAACACCGGGGAGCTGTTTTTT. It yields the protein CASSGHLNTGELFF.

V usage is TRBV5-1 and J usage is TRBJ2-3, with D possibly being TRBD2 (6 bases). Germline values: CDR1 SGHRS, CDR2 YFSETQ. V shed 3 bases and J shed 5 bases, with 19 bases lying between them. The CDR3 is 16 residues long. CDR3 DNA sequence: TGCGCCAGCAGCTATCGACTAGTTGCGTTAGGAGATACGCAGTATTTT. This translates into CASSYRLVALGDTQYF.

This chain links TRBV30 with TRBJ2-2; maybe TRBD1 (6 bases). The V and J ends lost 1 base and 4 bases respectively, with 10 bases between them. Germline CDR1 and CDR2: GTSNPN and SVGIG (reference sequence). The CDR3 sequence is 14 residues long. The CDR3 DNA follows: TGTGCCTGGAGTGGCCAGGGGTTCACCGGGGAGCTGTTTTTT. Translating gives CAWSGQGFTGELFF.

The chain combines TRBV7-9 with TRBJ1-1; 7 bases fit TRBD1. V dropped 5 bases and J dropped 5; count of bases not matched to a gene: 11. This CDR3 has 15 amino acids. Germline V gene data show CDR1 as SEHNR and CDR2 as FQNEAQ (reference sequence). CDR3 amino acids: CASSPTGVRGTEAFF. CDR3 coding DNA: TGTGCCAGCAGCCCAACAGGGGTCCGGGGGACTGAAGCTTTCTTT.

V is TRBV28 and J is TRBJ2-6; D might be TRBD1 (6 bases). Trimming stripped 5 bases from V and 2 bases from J, with 10 bases between. The germline V gene encodes CDR1 MDHEN and CDR2 SYDVKM. This CDR3 has 15 residues. The CDR3: CASSVNRAGANVLTF. The CDR3 DNA is TGTGCCAGCAGTGTCAACAGGGCTGGGGCCAACGTCCTGACTTTC.

V usage is TRBV21-1 and J usage is TRBJ1-2; the table's D call, TRBD1, was not checked against the DNA. TRBV21-1 counts as a pseudogene. The CDR3 loop spans 16 amino acids. In DNA, the CDR3 is TGTGCCAGCACCCCATCGGCAGGGGGCCCCTTCTATGGCTACACCTTC. It codes for CASTPSAGGPFYGYTF.